This note documents a single T cell receptor (beta chain) sequence. The record originates from a study of monozygotic twins with inflammatory bowel disease. For every sample, eight separate reactions were used to make cDNA. For each CDR3 protein, TCRdb gives one entry from its re-call of the 5' RACE reads, without DNA. This sample's clone table lists 200,000 to 250,000 distinct CDR3 sequences. Germline CDR1 LNHDA, CDR2 SQIVND (reference sequence). The CDR3 spans 16 residues. The specimen was blood. The chain carries TRBV19 and TRBJ2-1; TCRdb gives TRBD2 as the D gene, but with no DNA this cannot be confirmed. The receptor's source is a human donor with ulcerative colitis or Crohn's disease, or a healthy co-twin of an affected twin (not recorded which). The CDR3 region is CASSRVPGLINNEQFF.